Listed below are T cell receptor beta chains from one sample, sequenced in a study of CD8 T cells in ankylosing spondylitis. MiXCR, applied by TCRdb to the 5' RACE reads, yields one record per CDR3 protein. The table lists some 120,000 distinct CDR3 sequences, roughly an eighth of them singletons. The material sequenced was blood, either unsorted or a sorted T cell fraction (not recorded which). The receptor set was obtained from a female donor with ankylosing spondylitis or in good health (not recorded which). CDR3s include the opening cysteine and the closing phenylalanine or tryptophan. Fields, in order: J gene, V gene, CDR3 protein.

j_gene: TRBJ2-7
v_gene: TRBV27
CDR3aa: CASSLDYSYEQYF

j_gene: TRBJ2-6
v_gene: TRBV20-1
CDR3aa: CSAGGDTHSGANVLTF

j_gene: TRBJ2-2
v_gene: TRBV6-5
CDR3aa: CASSYADRPTGELFF

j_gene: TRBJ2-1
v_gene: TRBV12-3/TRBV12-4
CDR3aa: CASSSLAGGHSYNEQFF

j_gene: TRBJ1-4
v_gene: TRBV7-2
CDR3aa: CASSLAAVTNEKLFF

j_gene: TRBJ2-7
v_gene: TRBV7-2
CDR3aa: CASSLGARAPGEQYF

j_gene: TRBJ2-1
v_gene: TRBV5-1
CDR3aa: CASSPTPSSYNEQFF

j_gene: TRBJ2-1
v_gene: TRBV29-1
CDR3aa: CSVGRGGKNEQFF

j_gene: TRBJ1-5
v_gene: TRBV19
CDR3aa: CASITQGGSNQPQHF

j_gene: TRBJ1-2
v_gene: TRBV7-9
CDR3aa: CASSLGHVYGYTF

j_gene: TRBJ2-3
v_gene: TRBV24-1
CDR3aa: CATSVGIGSTDTQYF

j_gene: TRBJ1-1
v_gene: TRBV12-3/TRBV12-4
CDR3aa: CASSLAPNTEAFF

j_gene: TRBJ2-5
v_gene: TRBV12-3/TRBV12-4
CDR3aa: CASTNGDRSIETQYF

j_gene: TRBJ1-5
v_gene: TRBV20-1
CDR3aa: CSAPTAQFNQPQHF

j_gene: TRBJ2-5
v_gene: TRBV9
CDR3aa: CASSVGVNEETQYF